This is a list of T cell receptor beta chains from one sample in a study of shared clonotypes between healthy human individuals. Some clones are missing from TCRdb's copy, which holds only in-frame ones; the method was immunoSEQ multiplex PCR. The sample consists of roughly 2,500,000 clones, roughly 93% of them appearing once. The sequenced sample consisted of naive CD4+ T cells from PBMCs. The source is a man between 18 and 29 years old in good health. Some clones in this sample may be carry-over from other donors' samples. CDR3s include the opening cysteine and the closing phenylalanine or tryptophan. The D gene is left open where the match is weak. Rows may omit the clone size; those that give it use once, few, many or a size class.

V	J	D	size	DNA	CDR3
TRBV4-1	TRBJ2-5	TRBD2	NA	TGCGCCAGCAGCCAACCCCCCCGGGCTAGCGGAAGAGGGGCCCAGTACTTC	CASSQPPRASGRGAQYF
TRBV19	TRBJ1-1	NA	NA	TGTGCCAGTAGTATTTGGAGACAGTCGAACACTGAAGCTTTCTTT	CASSIWRQSNTEAFF
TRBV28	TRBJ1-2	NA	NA	TGTGCCAGCAGTGCCTCCGGGACTCATACTTCCCTCTATGGCTACACCTTC	CASSASGTHTSLYGYTF
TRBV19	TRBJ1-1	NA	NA	TGTGCCAGCCAACCCCAGCCAAGGGCGGATGGGAGGAACACTGAAGCTTTCTTT	CASQPQPRADGRNTEAFF
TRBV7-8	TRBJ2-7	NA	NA	TGTGCCAGCAGCTTACTCTACGAGCAGTACTTC	CASSLLYEQYF
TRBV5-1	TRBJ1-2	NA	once	TGCGCCAGCAGCTTGAAGAGTCGGAACTATGGCTACACCTTC	CASSLKSRNYGYTF
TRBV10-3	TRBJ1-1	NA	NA	TGTGCCATCAGTTACAGGGTGAACACTGAAGCTTTCTTT	CAISYRVNTEAFF
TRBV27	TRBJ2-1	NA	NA	TGTGCCAGCAGTCCTTGGACCAGCGGATACAATGAGCAGTTCTTC	CASSPWTSGYNEQFF
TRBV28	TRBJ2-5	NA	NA	TGTGCCAGCAGTTTATGGAAGGACAGTACAGAGACCCAGTACTTC	CASSLWKDSTETQYF
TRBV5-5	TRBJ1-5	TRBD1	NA	TGTGCCAGCAGCCGCCAACTTGCGACAGGGAACGGCAATCAGCCCCAGCATTTT	CASSRQLATGNGNQPQHF
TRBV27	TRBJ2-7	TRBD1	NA	TGTGCCAGCAGTTTATTATTCCGGGACAGGGACTACGAGCAGTACTTC	CASSLLFRDRDYEQYF
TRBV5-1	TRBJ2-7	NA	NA	TGCGCCAGCAGCTTGGCCTCACAGTCAACCTACGAGCAGTACTTC	CASSLASQSTYEQYF
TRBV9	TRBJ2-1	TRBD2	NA	TGTGCCAGCAGCCCTAGCGGGAGGGCCTACAATGAGCAGTTCTTC	CASSPSGRAYNEQFF
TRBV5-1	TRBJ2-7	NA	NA	TGCGCCAGCAGCTTCGGCAGTTACGACGAGCAGTACTTC	CASSFGSYDEQYF
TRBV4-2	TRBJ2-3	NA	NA	TGTGCCAGCAGCCATACTACCGGAGGCACAGATACGCAGTATTTT	CASSHTTGGTDTQYF
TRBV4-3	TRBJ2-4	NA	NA	TGCGCCAGCAGCCACCAAGCCCGGAGGGGGGAAGGCGAAAACATTCAGTACTTC	CASSHQARRGEGENIQYF
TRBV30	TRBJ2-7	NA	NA	TGTGCCTGGAGTTTGGGCCGCTCCTACGAGCAGTACTTC	CAWSLGRSYEQYF
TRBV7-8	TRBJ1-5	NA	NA	TGTGCCAGCAGCTCGCGGGTCGGCCCCAGCAAGGAGCCCCAGCATTTT	CASSSRVGPSKEPQHF
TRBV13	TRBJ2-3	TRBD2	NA	TGTGCCAGCAGCTCCCCTAGCGGAACCGTCACAGATACGCAGTATTTT	CASSSPSGTVTDTQYF
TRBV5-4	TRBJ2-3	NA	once	TGTGCCAGCAGCCGTCTTAGCACAGATACGCAGTATTTT	CASSRLSTDTQYF
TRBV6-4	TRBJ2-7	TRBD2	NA	TGTGCCAGCAGGAACGACCAACCGACTAGCGGGAGGGCCTACGAGCAGTACTTC	CASRNDQPTSGRAYEQYF
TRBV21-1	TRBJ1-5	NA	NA	TGTGCCAGCAGCAAAGTGCGCAGGGAAAGCAATCAGCCCCAGCATTTT	CASSKVRRESNQPQHF
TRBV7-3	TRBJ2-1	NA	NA	TGTGCCAGCAGCCCACCGTCATTACGTGAGCAGTTCTTC	CASSPPSLREQFF
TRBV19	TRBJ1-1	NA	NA	TGTGCCAGTAGTGGCACATGGGAAGCTTTCTTT	CASSGTWEAFF
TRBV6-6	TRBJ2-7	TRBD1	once	TGTGCCATCACTGCCGCGACAGGGAAGAGGTACGAGCAGTACTTC	CAITAATGKRYEQYF
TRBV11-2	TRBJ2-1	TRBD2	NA	TGTGCCAGCAGGGGACTAGCGGGAGGGAGGGCTGAGCAGTTCTTC	CASRGLAGGRAEQFF
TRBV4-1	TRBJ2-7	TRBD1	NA	TGCGCCAGCAGCCAAGATTTCTCCCGAGTACTTGGGACAGACTTTATCTCCTACGAGCAGTACTTC	CASSQDFSRVLGTDFISYEQYF
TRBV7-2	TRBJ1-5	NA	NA	TGTGCCAGCAGCTTAGACAGGTTGGAGAGTCAGCCCCAGCATTTT	CASSLDRLESQPQHF
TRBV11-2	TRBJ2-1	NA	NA	TGTGCCAGCAGCTTAGATCGTCTTTCGTCTTGGTTTGAGCAGTTCTTC	CASSLDRLSSWFEQFF
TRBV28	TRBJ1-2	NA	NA	TGTGCCAGCCCTAACGGCTACACCTTC	CASPNGYTF
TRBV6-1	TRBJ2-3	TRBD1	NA	TGTGCCAGCATAGGGACAGGGAGCACAGATACGCAGTATTTT	CASIGTGSTDTQYF